This TCR beta chain was sequenced for a study of blood T cell repertoires in COVID-19. In the authors' workflow: Reference gene primer amplification gave nucleated cell count estimates. The method was immunoSEQ multiplex PCR; TCRdb's version includes in-frame clones alone and lacks a portion of them. The V and J calls and clone size come from that table; D and trimming were worked out from the DNA. The repertoire holds roughly 100,000 clones, with around 76% as singletons. The CDR3 is made up of 16 amino acids. The germline V gene has CDR1 SGHKS and CDR2 YYEKEE (reference sequence). The junction had 3 bases not matched to a gene; V was cut back by 0 bases and J by 3 bases.

The chain carries TRBV5-5 and TRBJ1-4; 9 bases fit TRBD1. Sequences were obtained from peripheral blood. The sequence was collected from a woman in her sixties or seventies with acute or convalescent COVID-19. The CDR3 region has the DNA TGTGCCAGCAGCTTGGGGGGACAGGGTGCTAATGAAAAACTGTTTTTT. Amino acids: CASSLGGQGANEKLFF. Complete variable domain (other parts from reference TRBV5-5 and TRBJ1-4): DAGVTQSPTHLIKTRGQQVTLRCSPISGHKSVSWYQQVLGQGPQFIFQYYEKEERGRGNFPDRFSARQFPNYSSELNVNALLLGDSALYLCASSLGGQGANEKLFFGSGTQLSVL.